The clone carrying this TCR beta chain was observed a few times. Its antigen is still unknown. This CDR3 comprises 11 residues. CDR1 is SEHNR and CDR2 is FQNEAQ in the germline V gene (reference sequence). Between the trimmed V and J ends, which lost 3 bases and 9 bases, there was a span of 8 bases. An Oncomine TCR Beta short-read assay was used to sequence the DNA from cultured CD4+ T cells. From the PCR reads, TCRdb called clonotypes with MiXCR, one entry per CDR3 protein. The sample has about 10,000 distinct CDR3 sequences, approximately 60% seen once. The sample is drawn from a study of vaccination and CD4 T cells after COVID-19. Study information: Median time from second vaccine dose to sampling was 72 days (14 to 241).

Treatment of the sample: approximately 9-day PBMC culture with coronavirus spike peptide pools or control peptides (ViraFEST assay). Sequenced material: CD4+ T cells from blood, cultured in vitro. The receptor's source is a human donor who had recovered from COVID-19. The rearrangement joins TRBV7-9 to TRBJ2-5, with D unresolved. CDR3 residues: CASSFESSQYF. The CDR3 bases are TGTGCCAGCAGCTTTGAATCGTCCCAGTACTTC. Combining the CDR3 with reference TRBV7-9 and TRBJ2-5 gives the whole variable domain DTGVSQNPRHKITKRGQNVTFRCDPISEHNRLYWYRQTLGQGPEFLTYFQNEAQLEKSRLLSDRFSAERPKGSFSTLEIQRTEQGDSAMYLCASSFESSQYFGPGTRLLVL.